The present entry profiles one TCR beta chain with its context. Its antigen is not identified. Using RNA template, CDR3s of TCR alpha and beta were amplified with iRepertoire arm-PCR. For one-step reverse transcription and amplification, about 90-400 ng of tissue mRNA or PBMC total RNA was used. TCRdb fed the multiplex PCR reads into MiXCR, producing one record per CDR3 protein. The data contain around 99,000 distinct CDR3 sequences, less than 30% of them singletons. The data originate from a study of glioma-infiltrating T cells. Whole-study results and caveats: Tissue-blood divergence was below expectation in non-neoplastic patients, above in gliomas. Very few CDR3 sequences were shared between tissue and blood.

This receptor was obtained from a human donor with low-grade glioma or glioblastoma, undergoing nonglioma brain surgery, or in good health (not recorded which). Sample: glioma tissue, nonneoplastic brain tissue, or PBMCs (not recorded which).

The CDR3 sequence: CASSLSRDNTGELFF. CDR3 coding DNA: TGTGCCAGCAGCTTAAGCAGGGATAACACCGGGGAGCTGTTTTTT. The chain carries TRBV7-3 and TRBJ2-2, with D possibly being TRBD1 (5 bases). This CDR3 has 15 residues. Germline CDR1 and CDR2: SGHTA and FQGTGA. The V end lost 1 base, the J end lost 2 bases, and 8 bases lay between the germline ends.